This T cell receptor (beta chain) was identified in a study of graft-versus-host responses after intestinal transplantation. Study details: Grafts that recipients had were multivisceral, liver-intestinal, or isolated intestinal transplants. Anti-thymocyte globulin served as induction for all recipients, who then took tacrolimus and steroids for 2 to 4 years.

Graft tissue was processed to release intraepithelial and lamina propria lymphocytes. This clone has a handful of counts. As yet, its antigen is unknown. The data were produced by immunoSEQ multiplex PCR, yet TCRdb's version contains in-frame clones alone and is incomplete. The sample holds 20,000 to 25,000 clones, around 81% seen once. CDR1 is SGHVS, CDR2 FQNEAQ, per germline. Trimming took 5 bases from V and 1 from J; bases not matched to a gene: 6. The CDR3 is made up of 16 amino acids. Findings of the study overall: High graft-versus-host to host-versus-graft clonal ratios were seen in allografts of patients with graft-donor T cell macrochimerism. Analysis identified GvH clones in recipient marrow, with some appearing first in ileum or blood.

This chain links TRBV7-8 with TRBJ2-1; 9 bases line up with TRBD1. The receptor was isolated from a human patient who received an intestinal transplant, so some T cells may come from the graft donor. The specimen comprised ileum tissue, sampled 12 days after intestinal transplant. The CDR3 nucleotides are TGTGCCAGCAGCCAAGCCGGGACAGGGTCCTACAATGAGCAGTTCTTC. The encoded protein is CASSQAGTGSYNEQFF.